The 17 T cell receptor beta chains below were found in one sample sequenced in a study. TCRdb independently ran MiXCR on the 5' RACE reads; one entry per CDR3 protein. Of about 6,000 distinct CDR3 sequences listed, over 50% are singletons. The specimen sequenced was naive CD4+ T cells sorted from blood. The subset was: naive CD4+ T cells, CD4+CD45RA+CD25-. The receptors were sampled from a female donor with breast cancer.

J is TRBJ2-1 and V is TRBV12-3 or TRBV12-4; TRBD2 might be the D (5 bases). The CDR3 has 18 amino acids. Trimming removed 5 bases at V and 3 bases at J, with 23 bases between. The CDR3 loop reads CASSTTDERLAYYNEQFF. The CDR3, as DNA: TGTGCCAGCAGTACTACTGACGAACGTCTAGCATACTACAATGAGCAGTTCTTC.

The J gene is TRBJ2-7, the V gene TRBV4-2; 11 bases line up with TRBD2. CDR1 and CDR2 (germline): LGHNA, YNFKEQ. This CDR3 spans 15 amino acids. CDR3 residues: CASSQELAGAYEQYV. For the CDR3, the DNA is TGTGCCAGCAGTCAAGAACTAGCGGGAGCCTACGAGCAGTACGTC.

This clonotype came up once. The genes are TRBV5-1 and TRBJ2-1, with a tentative D call TRBD2 (5 bases). Looked up from germline, CDR1 is SGHRS and CDR2 is YFSETQ. The V end lost 2 bases, the J end lost 6 bases, and 9 bases lay between the germline ends. The CDR3 covers 13 residues. CDR3 DNA sequence: TGCGCCAGCAGCTTTGGAGGCGGCAATGAGCAGTTCTTC. This gives the protein CASSFGGGNEQFF.

This clonotype turned up a few times. The gene calls are TRBV10-3 and TRBJ2-2; 9 bases are shared with TRBD1. CDR1 ENHRY and CDR2 SYGVKD come from the germline V gene. V was pared by 10 bases and J by 4 bases, with 7 bases of the junction left unmatched. There are 14 residues in the CDR3. The CDR3 here is CANQGQGGTGELFF. In DNA form, the CDR3 reads TGTGCCAACCAGGGACAGGGCGGCACCGGGGAGCTGTTTTTT.

This clonotype was counted only a few times. This rearrangement joins TRBV7-2 to TRBJ2-3; either TRBD1 or TRBD2 may fit D (5 bases each). The germline CDR1 and CDR2 sequences are SGHTA and FQGNSA. The CDR3 spans 13 residues. Between the trimmed V and J ends, which lost 7 bases and 3 bases, there was a span of 11 bases. The CDR3 sequence is CASTFGGTDTQYF. The CDR3, as DNA: TGTGCCAGCACCTTTGGGGGTACAGATACGCAGTATTTT. Using reference TRBV7-2 and TRBJ2-3 for the parts outside the CDR3, the full variable domain is GAGVSQSPSNKVTEKGKDVELRCDPISGHTALYWYRQSLGQGLEFLIYFQGNSAPDKSGLPSDRFSAERTGGSVSTLTIQRTQQEDSAVYLCASTFGGTDTQYFGPGTRLTVL.

The J gene is TRBJ1-3, the V gene TRBV27; D call uncertain. V dropped 6 bases and J dropped 4 bases, with 7 bases sitting between them. The length of the CDR3 is 12 residues. CDR1 and CDR2 (germline): MNHEY, SMNVEV (reference sequence). This CDR3 reads CASRGSGNTIYF. Written as DNA, the CDR3 is TGTGCCAGCAGGGGGTCCGGAAACACCATATATTTT.

The gene calls are TRBV20-1 and TRBJ1-5; D uncertain. The V gene's germline CDR1 is DFQATT and CDR2 SNEGSKA (reference sequence). The CDR3 contains 15 residues. Trimming cost V 3 bases and J 1 base, with 13 bases left between them. The CDR3 bases are TGCAGTGCTAGTGTGGCGGCCCTGAGCAATCAGCCCCAGCATTTT. This translates into CSASVAALSNQPQHF.

The chain recombines TRBV6-2 or TRBV6-3 with TRBJ2-5; tentatively, D is TRBD1 or TRBD2 (5 bases each). Trimming stripped 2 bases from V and 0 bases from J, with 13 bases between. The CDR3 sequence is 16 residues long. In germline, CDR1 is MNHEY, CDR2 SVGEGT. CDR3 sequence (DNA): TGTGCCAGCAGTTACCGGTCGGGGACGTACCAAGAGACCCAGTACTTC. It translates to CASSYRSGTYQETQYF.

This clonotype came up a few times. Relative to the germline gene, one junction end is altered; a read error may explain this. The chain carries TRBV15 and TRBJ2-4; TRBD2 aligns across 8 bases. This CDR3 contains 14 residues. CDR1 and CDR2 (germline): LNHNV, YYDKDF (reference sequence). This CDR3 reads CATSREREAPPRNF. DNA of the CDR3: TGTGCCACCAGCAGAGAGCGGGAGGCCCCCCCGAGGAACTTC. Looking up the rest from reference TRBV15 and TRBJ2-4 gives the full variable domain: DAMVIQNPRYQVTQFGKPVTLSCSQTLNHNVMYWYQQKSSQAPKLLFHYYDKDFNNEADTPDNFQSRRPNTSFCFLDIRSPGLGDTAMYLCATSREREAPPRNFGAGTRLSVL.

The rearrangement uses TRBV7-2 and TRBJ2-1; TRBD1 or TRBD2 may be the D gene (5 bases each). The germline gives CDR1 SGHTA, CDR2 FQGNSA. The CDR3 covers 18 residues. Deletions cut 0 bases from V and 4 bases from J, with 19 bases between. CDR3 residues: CASSLAGFGGAQYNEQFF. In DNA, the CDR3 is TGTGCCAGCAGCTTAGCAGGTTTTGGGGGAGCCCAATACAATGAGCAGTTCTTC.

A remark on this clonotype: The germline gene is not matched at one end of the junction; a read error may be the cause. V is TRBV4-3 and J is TRBJ1-2; the D is unclear. Germline assignment: CDR1 LGHNA and CDR2 YSLEER. The CDR3 has 16 amino acids. CDR3 region: CANSQAGGNPNYGYTF. The CDR3 DNA follows: TGCGCCAACAGCCAAGCAGGCGGGAACCCAAACTATGGCTACACCTTC.

As concerns this clonotype: Mismatch with germline at one junction end may stem from a read error. The gene calls are TRBV6-5 and TRBJ1-6, with 10 nucleotides matching TRBD1. This CDR3 spans 16 amino acids. Germline lookup yields CDR1 MNHEY and CDR2 SVGAGI. CDR3 sequence: CASSYSTGGNNLPLHF. The DNA for the CDR3 is TGTGCCAGCAGTTACTCGACAGGGGGCAATAATTTACCCCTCCACTTT.

V and J are TRBV7-3 and TRBJ2-1; weak D call: TRBD1 (5 bases). V was clipped by 1 base and J by 5 bases, with 15 bases between them. The CDR3 contains 16 residues. Germline V lookup: CDR1 SGHTA, CDR2 FQGTGA. CDR3 in amino acids: CASSLMSAGRHNEQFF. CDR3 bases: TGTGCCAGCAGCTTAATGTCGGCAGGGCGCCACAATGAGCAGTTCTTC.

The V and J genes are TRBV7-2 and TRBJ2-7; TRBD1 might be the D (6 bases). This CDR3 region has 13 residues. V lost 2 bases, J lost 5 bases, and 10 bases lay in between. From germline, CDR1 is SGHTA and CDR2 FQGNSA. The CDR3 protein is CASSLNRDHEQYV. CDR3 in DNA: TGTGCCAGCAGCTTAAACAGGGACCACGAGCAGTACGTC.

This clonotype was counted only a few times. This sequence joins TRBV6-5 and TRBJ2-5; 9 bases match TRBD1. The ends lost 6 bases at V and 4 bases at J; junction bases unmatched: 6. CDR3 length: 14 amino acids. The germline gives CDR1 MNHEY, CDR2 SVGAGI. The chain's CDR3 is CASSHRGLGETQYF. The DNA of the CDR3 is TGTGCCAGCAGCCACAGGGGGCTCGGAGAGACCCAGTACTTC.

This clonotype has a handful of counts. J is TRBJ2-1 and V is TRBV29-1; D may be TRBD2 (5 bases). Looked up from germline, CDR1 is SQVTM and CDR2 is ANQGSEA. The V end was cut by 4 bases, the J end by 0 bases, with 10 bases between. This CDR3 has 14 amino acids. CDR3 coding DNA: TGCAGCGTTGGCAGCGGCGTCTCCTACAATGAGCAGTTCTTC. It translates to CSVGSGVSYNEQFF.

This rearrangement joins TRBV5-6 to TRBJ1-1; 7 bases are shared with TRBD1. The CDR3 has 15 residues. V lost 3 bases, J lost 9 bases, and 14 bases stayed unmatched. Germline V gene lookup returns CDR1 SGHDT and CDR2 YYEEEE. Here the CDR3 DNA reads TGTGCCAGCAGCTCAGCCGGGACAGATACCTTCCAAGCTTTCTTT. Protein: CASSSAGTDTFQAFF.